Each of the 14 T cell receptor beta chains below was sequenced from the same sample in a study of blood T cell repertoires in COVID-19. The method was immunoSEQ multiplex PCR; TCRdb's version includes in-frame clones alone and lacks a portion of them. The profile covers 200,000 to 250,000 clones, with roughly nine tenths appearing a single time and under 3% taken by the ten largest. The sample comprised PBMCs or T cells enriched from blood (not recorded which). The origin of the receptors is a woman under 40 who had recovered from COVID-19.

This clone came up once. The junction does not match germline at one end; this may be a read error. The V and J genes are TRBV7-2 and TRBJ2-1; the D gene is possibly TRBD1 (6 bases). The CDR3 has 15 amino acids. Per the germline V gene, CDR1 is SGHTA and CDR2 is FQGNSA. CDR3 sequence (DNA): TGTGCCAGCAACTTAATAGGGGGTTCCTACAATGAGCAGTTCTTC. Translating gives CASNLIGGSYNEQFF.

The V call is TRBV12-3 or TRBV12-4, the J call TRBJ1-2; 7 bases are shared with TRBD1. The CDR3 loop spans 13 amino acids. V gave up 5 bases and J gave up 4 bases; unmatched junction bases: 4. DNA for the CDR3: TGTGCCAGCAGTCCACAGGGGTCCTATGGCTACACCTTC. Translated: CASSPQGSYGYTF.

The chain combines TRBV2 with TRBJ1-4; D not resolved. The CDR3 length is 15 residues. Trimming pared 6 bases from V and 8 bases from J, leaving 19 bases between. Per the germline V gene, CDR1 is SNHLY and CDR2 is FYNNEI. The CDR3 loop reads CASSPPPGSGEKLFF. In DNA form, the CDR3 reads TGTGCCAGCAGCCCACCCCCCGGCTCGGGGGAAAAACTGTTTTTT.

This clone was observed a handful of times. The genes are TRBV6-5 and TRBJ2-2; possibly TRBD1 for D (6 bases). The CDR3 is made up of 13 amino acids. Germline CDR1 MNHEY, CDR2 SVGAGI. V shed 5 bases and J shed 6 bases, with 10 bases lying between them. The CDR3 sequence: CASSTGYAGELFF. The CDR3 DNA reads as TGTGCCAGCAGTACAGGGTACGCCGGGGAGCTGTTTTTT.

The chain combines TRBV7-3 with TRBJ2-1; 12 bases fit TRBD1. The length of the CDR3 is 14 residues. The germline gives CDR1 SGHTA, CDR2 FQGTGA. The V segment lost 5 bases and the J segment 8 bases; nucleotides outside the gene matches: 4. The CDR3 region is CASSEGQGAHEQFF. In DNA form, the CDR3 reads TGTGCCAGCAGCGAGGGACAGGGGGCCCATGAGCAGTTCTTC.

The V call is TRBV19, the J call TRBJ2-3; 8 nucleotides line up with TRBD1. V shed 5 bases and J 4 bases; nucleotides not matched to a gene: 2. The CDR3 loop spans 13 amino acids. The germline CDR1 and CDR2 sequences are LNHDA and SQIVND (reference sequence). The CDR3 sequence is CASSDRGPDTQYF. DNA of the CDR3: TGTGCCAGTAGTGACAGGGGACCAGATACGCAGTATTTT.

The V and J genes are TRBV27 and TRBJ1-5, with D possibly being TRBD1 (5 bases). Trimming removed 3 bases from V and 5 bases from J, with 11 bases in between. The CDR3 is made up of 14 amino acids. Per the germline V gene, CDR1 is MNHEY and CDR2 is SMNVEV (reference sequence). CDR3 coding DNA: TGTGCCAGCAGTTTTGGGGGGTTAGATCAGCCCCAGCATTTT. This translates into CASSFGGLDQPQHF.

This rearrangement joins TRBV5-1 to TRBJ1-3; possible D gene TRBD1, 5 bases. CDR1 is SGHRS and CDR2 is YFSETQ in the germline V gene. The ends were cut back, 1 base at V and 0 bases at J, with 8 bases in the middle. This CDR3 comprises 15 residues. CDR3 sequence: CASSLTGTSGNTIYF. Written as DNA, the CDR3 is TGCGCCAGCAGCTTGACAGGTACCTCTGGAAACACCATATATTTT.

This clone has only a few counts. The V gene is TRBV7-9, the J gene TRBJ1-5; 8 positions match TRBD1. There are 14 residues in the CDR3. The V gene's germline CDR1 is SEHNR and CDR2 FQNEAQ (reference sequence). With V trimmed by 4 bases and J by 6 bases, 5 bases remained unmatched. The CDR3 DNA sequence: TGTGCCAGCAGCTCGGACAGGGAAGCTCAGCCCCAGCATTTT. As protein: CASSSDREAQPQHF. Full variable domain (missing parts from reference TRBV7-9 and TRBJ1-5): DTGVSQNPRHKITKRGQNVTFRCDPISEHNRLYWYRQTLGQGPEFLTYFQNEAQLEKSRLLSDRFSAERPKGSFSTLEIQRTEQGDSAMYLCASSSDREAQPQHFGDGTRLSIL.

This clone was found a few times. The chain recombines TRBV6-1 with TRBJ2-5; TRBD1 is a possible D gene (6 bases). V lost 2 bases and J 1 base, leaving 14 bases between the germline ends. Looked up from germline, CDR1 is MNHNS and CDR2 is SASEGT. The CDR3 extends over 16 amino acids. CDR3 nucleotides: TGTGCCAGCAGTGAAATACCAGGGGCGGGCCAAGAGACCCAGTACTTC. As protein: CASSEIPGAGQETQYF.

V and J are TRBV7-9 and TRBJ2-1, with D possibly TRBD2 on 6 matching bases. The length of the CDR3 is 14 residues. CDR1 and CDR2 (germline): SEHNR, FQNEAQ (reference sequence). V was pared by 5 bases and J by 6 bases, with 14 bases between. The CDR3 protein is CASSSKGLFNEQFF. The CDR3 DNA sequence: TGTGCCAGCAGCAGTAAGGGACTGTTCAATGAGCAGTTCTTC.

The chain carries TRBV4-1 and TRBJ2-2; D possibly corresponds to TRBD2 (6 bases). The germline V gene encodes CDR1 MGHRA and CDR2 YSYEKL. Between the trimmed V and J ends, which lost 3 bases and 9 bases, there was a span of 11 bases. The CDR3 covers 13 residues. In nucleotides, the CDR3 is TGCGCCAGCAGCCAGGGGGGAGAAAGGGAGCTGTTTTTT. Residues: CASSQGGERELFF.

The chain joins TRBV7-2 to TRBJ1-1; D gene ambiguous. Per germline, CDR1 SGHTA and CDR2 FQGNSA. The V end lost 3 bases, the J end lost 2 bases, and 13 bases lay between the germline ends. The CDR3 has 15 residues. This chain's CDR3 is CASSFGGAVNTEAFF. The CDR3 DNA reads TGTGCCAGCAGCTTCGGAGGAGCCGTAAACACTGAAGCTTTCTTT.

The chain's CDR3 is CASSRGPSSGNTIYF. The CDR3 nucleotides are TGTGCCAGCAGTCGGGGGCCCAGCTCTGGAAACACCATATATTTT. V gene TRBV6-6 combines with J gene TRBJ1-3; D might be TRBD1 (6 bases). Germline V CDR1 and CDR2: MNHNY, SVGAGI (reference sequence). The CDR3 consists of 15 residues. V dropped 5 bases and J dropped 0 bases, with 11 bases sitting between them.